Presented here are 15 T cell receptor beta chains from one specimen sequenced in a study of cytomegalovirus exposure and HLA in healthy donors. Both 60 Vbeta primers and 13 Jbeta primers went into the PCR. Sequenced by immunoSEQ multiplex PCR; TCRdb stores in-frame clones only, minus some. The sample records 87,000 or so clones, roughly 8.2% being singletons. Input material: PBMCs. These receptors all stem from a man between 50 and 59 years old in good health and CMV-seronegative.

V usage is TRBV7-2 and J usage is TRBJ2-7; D remains unclear. The CDR3 runs 12 residues. Germline CDR1 is SGHTA and CDR2 is FQGNSA. V was cut by 2 bases and J by 3 bases, with 5 bases left in between. CDR3 sequence reads: CASSLYFYEQYF. As DNA, the CDR3 is TGTGCCAGCAGCTTATACTTCTACGAGCAGTACTTC. Supplemented by reference TRBV7-2 and TRBJ2-7, the full variable domain reads GAGVSQSPSNKVTEKGKDVELRCDPISGHTALYWYRQSLGQGLEFLIYFQGNSAPDKSGLPSDRFSAERTGGSVSTLTIQRTQQEDSAVYLCASSLYFYEQYFGPGTRLTVT.

This clone was found a few times. The chain combines TRBV5-1 with TRBJ2-1; 11 nucleotides match TRBD1. The V segment lost 3 bases and the J segment 4 bases; nucleotides outside the gene matches: 3. This CDR3 spans 15 amino acids. Germline assignment: CDR1 SGHRS and CDR2 YFSETQ. The CDR3 loop is CASSSGQGAYNEQFF. The CDR3 nucleotides are TGCGCCAGCAGCTCAGGACAGGGGGCTTACAATGAGCAGTTCTTC.

This clone showed up just a few times. The chain's CDR3 is CASSATGGETQYF. The DNA of the CDR3 is TGTGCCAGCAGCGCAACAGGGGGAGAGACCCAGTACTTC. The J gene is TRBJ2-5, the V gene TRBV11-1; 8 bases are shared with TRBD1. The CDR3 loop spans 13 amino acids. V lost 5 bases, J lost 4 bases, and 3 bases stayed unmatched. Germline CDR1 is SGHAT and CDR2 is FQDESV (reference sequence).

J is TRBJ2-1 and V is TRBV5-4; a possible D gene is TRBD1 (6 bases). The CDR3 spans 13 residues. Germline assignment: CDR1 SGHNT and CDR2 YYREEE (reference sequence). V lost 2 bases and J 4 bases, leaving 7 bases between the germline ends. The chain's CDR3 is CASSFGQYNEQFF. In DNA, the CDR3 is TGTGCCAGCAGCTTTGGACAGTACAATGAGCAGTTCTTC.

This sequence joins TRBV28 and TRBJ1-5; no firm D call. V was clipped by 5 bases and J by 7 bases, with 15 bases between them. Germline V gene data show CDR1 as MDHEN and CDR2 as SYDVKM. There are 14 residues in the CDR3. This CDR3 reads CASSSGGGSQPQHF. CDR3 nucleotide sequence: TGTGCCAGCAGTAGCGGCGGCGGCAGCCAGCCCCAGCATTTT.

This clone was observed a few times. This chain connects TRBV2 to TRBJ2-5, with TRBD1 matching 10 bases. J lost 5 bases, V lost 7 bases, and 7 bases had no gene match. The CDR3 spans 14 residues. CDR1 is SNHLY and CDR2 is FYNNEI in the germline V gene. The CDR3 reads CASTEGQGRETQYF. The CDR3 region has the DNA TGTGCCAGCACCGAGGGACAGGGGAGGGAGACCCAGTACTTC.

The CDR3 is CASKSEAESYEQYF. The CDR3 region has the DNA TGTGCCAGCAAGAGCGAGGCGGAGTCCTACGAGCAGTACTTC. The rearrangement uses TRBV2 and TRBJ2-7; no clear D gene. Trimming removed 7 bases at V and 1 base at J, with 14 bases between. Germline V gives CDR1 SNHLY, CDR2 FYNNEI. The CDR3 contains 14 residues.

V and J are TRBV29-1 and TRBJ2-3, with 7 positions matching TRBD2. Germline V gene data show CDR1 as SQVTM and CDR2 as ANQGSEA. CDR3 length: 14 residues. The J segment lost 2 bases and the V segment lost 4 bases, leaving 6 bases of the junction unmatched. Written as DNA, the CDR3 is TGCAGCGTTGTCCCCGGGACTACCACAGATACGCAGTATTTT. This codes for CSVVPGTTTDTQYF.

The chain joins TRBV6-1 to TRBJ1-5, with a possible D match to TRBD1 (5 bases). This CDR3 has 15 amino acids. V was shortened by 5 bases and J by 3 bases, with 14 bases between the two germline ends. CDR1 is MNHNS, CDR2 SASEGT, per germline. CDR3 coding DNA: TGTGCCAGCAGTAGGGGAACAGGCCCCAATCAGCCCCAGCATTTT. Its translation is CASSRGTGPNQPQHF.

J is TRBJ2-7 and V is TRBV18; 7 nucleotides line up with TRBD1. This CDR3 contains 14 residues. The germline V gene has CDR1 KGHSH and CDR2 LQKENI. The J segment lost 4 bases and the V segment lost 6 bases, leaving 9 bases of the junction unmatched. The CDR3 DNA reads as TGTGCCAGCTCCCCTAAGAGGGGGCCGTACGAGCAGTACTTC. It yields the protein CASSPKRGPYEQYF.

V usage is TRBV7-2 and J usage is TRBJ2-4, with D perhaps matching TRBD2 (5 bases). Germline V lookup: CDR1 SGHTA, CDR2 FQGNSA. CDR3 size: 15 residues. Trimming shortened V by 5 bases and J by 0 bases, and 11 bases separated the two germline ends. The DNA for the CDR3 is TGTGCCAGCAGCCCTCCGGGGTTAGCCAAAAACATTCAGTACTTC. Translated: CASSPPGLAKNIQYF.

V and J are TRBV9 and TRBJ2-7; 9 bases are shared with TRBD2. This CDR3 spans 14 amino acids. Per the germline V gene, CDR1 is SGDLS and CDR2 is YYNGEE. V dropped 3 bases and J dropped 4; count of bases not matched to a gene: 5. CDR3 loop: CASSEAGGLYEQYF. CDR3 in DNA: TGTGCCAGCAGCGAAGCGGGGGGACTTTACGAGCAGTACTTC.

In this sample, this clone turned up a few times. The chain is built from TRBV28 and TRBJ1-2, with D maybe TRBD1 (5 bases). CDR3 length: 13 amino acids. Germline V CDR1 and CDR2: MDHEN, SYDVKM. Trimming cost V 3 bases and J 1 base, with 6 bases left between them. The CDR3: CASSFDSNYGYTF. The CDR3 bases are TGTGCCAGCAGTTTCGACAGTAACTATGGCTACACCTTC.

The rearrangement joins TRBV5-1 to TRBJ2-1; TRBD1 matches 9 bases. Germline V CDR1 and CDR2: SGHRS, YFSETQ. The J segment lost 7 bases and the V segment lost 4 bases, leaving 6 bases of the junction unmatched. CDR3 size: 14 residues. The CDR3 DNA sequence: TGCGCCAGCAGCCGGGGACAGGGTGGGAATGAGCAGTTCTTC. Protein sequence: CASSRGQGGNEQFF.

The rearrangement uses TRBV5-1 and TRBJ2-1; D perhaps matches TRBD2 (6 bases). Germline V gene sequence: CDR1 SGHRS, CDR2 YFSETQ. Trimming stripped 0 bases from V and 7 bases from J, with 14 bases between. The CDR3 sequence is 15 residues long. The chain's CDR3 is CASSLGRGAINEQFF. CDR3 sequence (DNA): TGCGCCAGCAGCTTGGGGAGGGGAGCGATAAATGAGCAGTTCTTC.